The clone carrying this T cell receptor (beta chain) was counted only a few times. Its cognate antigen is unknown. The sample belongs to a study of cytomegalovirus exposure and HLA in healthy donors. This PCR relied on a set of 60 Vbeta primers and 13 Jbeta primers. Libraries were prepared by immunoSEQ multiplex PCR; TCRdb keeps only in-frame clonotypes and omits some of them. This table has about 120,000 clones, over 8.5% appearing once. Study-wide points: Later analysis demonstrated an association between a missense DCLRE1C variant and TCR beta V- and J-gene trimming.

The sequence came from a woman aged 40 to 50 in good health and CMV-seropositive. Specimen: PBMCs.

The CDR3 sequence is CASSFQGNTEAFF. CDR3 nucleotides: TGTGCCAGCAGCTTTCAGGGGAACACTGAAGCTTTCTTT. The gene calls are TRBV11-2 and TRBJ1-1, with D maybe TRBD1 (5 bases). The ends were cut back, 3 bases at V and 1 base at J, with 6 bases in the middle. The CDR3 runs 13 residues. Germline assignment: CDR1 SGHAT and CDR2 FQNNGV.